This is a list of T cell receptor beta chains from one sample in a study of shared clonotypes between healthy human individuals. The repertoire was sequenced with immunoSEQ multiplex PCR; TCRdb's copy has only in-frame clones and lacks some. This sample carries 450,000 to 500,000 clones, about 84% of them seen once, and the ten largest clones take about 13%. Sequenced material: PBMCs. The origin of the receptors is a woman between 35 and 50 years old in good health. Some clones in this sample may be carry-over from other donors' samples. Each CDR3 is given without its conserved first and last residue. Fields, in order: D gene, V gene, CDR3 protein. The D gene is left open where the match is weak.

NA	TRBV18	ASSRTDSSEQY
NA	TRBV5-1	ASSLTLSGANVLT
NA	TRBV9	ASSVDLGVSEAF
NA	TRBV15	ATSRDPGSGYEQY
TRBD1	TRBV19	ASRTGAGETQY
NA	TRBV7-2	ASSFRAYEQY
NA	TRBV7-2	ASSLAQGTIYEQY
TRBD2	TRBV5-4	ASSLGTSGRADTQY
NA	TRBV6-1	ASRWGLPDGYT
TRBD1	TRBV5-6	ASSLDRGPGYT
TRBD1	TRBV18	ASSPFLGDRGIYEQY
NA	TRBV6-5	ASSYSSFLNEAF
TRBD1	TRBV28	ASSLRLQGAYEQF
TRBD2	TRBV11-2	ASSEGLAELQETQY
TRBD1	TRBV7-9	ASRFYDRDNEQF
NA	TRBV9	ASSVDPYSNQPQH
NA	TRBV19	ASRPTGTYEQY
TRBD2	TRBV28	ASSYRTSGLFEQF
NA	TRBV19	ASSIPRNTEAF
NA	TRBV30	AWRSDSTEAF
NA	TRBV29-1	SVSKNTEAF
NA	TRBV28	AGVNSGNTEAF
TRBD2	TRBV2	ASSTQRGVGDTQY
NA	TRBV10-3	AIRTEGIPYGYT
NA	TRBV4-1	ASSQVNMGLTTEAF
NA	TRBV7-7	ASSLRLEGNEQF
NA	TRBV6-5	ASSYSTGFYGYT
TRBD1	TRBV18	ASSQTGGTDTQY
TRBD2	TRBV28	ASSLGLAALNEQF
TRBD1	TRBV5-1	ASRSGTGDTGELF
NA	TRBV11-2	ASAGRGANTGELF
NA	TRBV7-9	ASSWIENEKLF
NA	TRBV6-5	ASSYSGAAAGGELF
TRBD1	TRBV28	ASSSGGSNQPQH
NA	TRBV19	ATWDSYQPQH
TRBD2	TRBV5-8	ASSLGLAGVSEQY
NA	TRBV6-7	ASSYPRGDTQY
NA	TRBV28	ASSEIPYSLKQF
NA	TRBV27	ASSYGSGLNTEAF
NA	TRBV11-3	ASSLERDTEAF
TRBD1	TRBV6-6	ASRTGGEGYT
NA	TRBV30	AWSVRRGVSNQPQH
TRBD2	TRBV5-5	ASSLAPLAGAYEQY
NA	TRBV5-4	ASSFDGLGSYEQY
NA	TRBV29-1	SVDIVGGRETQY
TRBD2	TRBV5-4	ASSQGREGQGRETQY
TRBD2	TRBV30	AWRRLAANNEQF
NA	TRBV7-9	ASSYRGGDDEQY
TRBD2	TRBV5-1	ASKTSGTYNEQF
TRBD2	TRBV7-2	ASSLERQREVYEQY
TRBD2	TRBV7-2	ASSPQRDHEQF
NA	TRBV5-1	ASSHPTTDTQY